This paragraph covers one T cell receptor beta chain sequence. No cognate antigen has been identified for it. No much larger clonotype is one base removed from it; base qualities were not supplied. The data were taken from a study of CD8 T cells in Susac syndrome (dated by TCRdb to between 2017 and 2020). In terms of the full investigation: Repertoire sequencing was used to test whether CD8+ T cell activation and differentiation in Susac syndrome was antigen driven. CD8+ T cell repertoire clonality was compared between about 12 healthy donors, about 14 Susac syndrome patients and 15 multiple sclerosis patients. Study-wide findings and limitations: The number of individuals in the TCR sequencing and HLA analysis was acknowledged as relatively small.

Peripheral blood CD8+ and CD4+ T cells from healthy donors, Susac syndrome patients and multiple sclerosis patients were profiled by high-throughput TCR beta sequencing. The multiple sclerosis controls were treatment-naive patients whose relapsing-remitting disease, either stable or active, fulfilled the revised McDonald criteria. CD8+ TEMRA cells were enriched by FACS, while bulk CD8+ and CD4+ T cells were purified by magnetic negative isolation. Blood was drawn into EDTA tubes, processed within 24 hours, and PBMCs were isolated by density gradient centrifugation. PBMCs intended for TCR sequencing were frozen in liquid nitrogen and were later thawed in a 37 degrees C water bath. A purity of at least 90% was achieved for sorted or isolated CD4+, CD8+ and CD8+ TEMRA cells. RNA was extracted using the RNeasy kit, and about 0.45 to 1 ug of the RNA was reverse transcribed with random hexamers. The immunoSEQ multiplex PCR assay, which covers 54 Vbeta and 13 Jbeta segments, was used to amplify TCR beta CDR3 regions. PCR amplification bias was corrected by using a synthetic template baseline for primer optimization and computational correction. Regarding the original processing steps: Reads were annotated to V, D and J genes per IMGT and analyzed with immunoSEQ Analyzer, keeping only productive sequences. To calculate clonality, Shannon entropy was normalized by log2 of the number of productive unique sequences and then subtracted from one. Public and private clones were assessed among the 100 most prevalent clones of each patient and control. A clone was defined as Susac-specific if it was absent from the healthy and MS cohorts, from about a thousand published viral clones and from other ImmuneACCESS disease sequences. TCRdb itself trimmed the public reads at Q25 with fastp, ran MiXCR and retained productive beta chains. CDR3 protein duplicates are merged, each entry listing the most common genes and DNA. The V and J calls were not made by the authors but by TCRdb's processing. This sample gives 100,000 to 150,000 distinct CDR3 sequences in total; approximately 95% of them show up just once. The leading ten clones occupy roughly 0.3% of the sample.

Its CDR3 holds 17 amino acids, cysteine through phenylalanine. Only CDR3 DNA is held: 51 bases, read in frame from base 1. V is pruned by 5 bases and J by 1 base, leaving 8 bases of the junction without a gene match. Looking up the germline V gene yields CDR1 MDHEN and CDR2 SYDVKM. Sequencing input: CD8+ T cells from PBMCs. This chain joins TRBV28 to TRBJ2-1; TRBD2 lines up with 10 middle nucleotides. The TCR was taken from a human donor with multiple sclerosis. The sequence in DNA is TGTGCCAGCAGTCTTTCATATAGCGGGAGGTCCTACAATGAGCAGTTCTTC. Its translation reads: CASSLSYSGRSYNEQFF.